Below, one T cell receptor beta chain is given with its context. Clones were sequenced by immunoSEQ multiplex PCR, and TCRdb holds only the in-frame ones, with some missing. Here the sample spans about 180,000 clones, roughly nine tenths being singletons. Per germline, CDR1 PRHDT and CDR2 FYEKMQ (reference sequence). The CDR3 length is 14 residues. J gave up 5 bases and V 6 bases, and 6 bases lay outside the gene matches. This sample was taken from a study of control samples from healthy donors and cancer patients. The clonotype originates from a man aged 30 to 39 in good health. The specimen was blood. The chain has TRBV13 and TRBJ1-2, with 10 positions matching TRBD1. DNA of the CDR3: TGTGCCAGCAGTTGGGGGACAGGGGAATATGGCTACACCTTC. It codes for CASSWGTGEYGYTF.